Listed below are T cell receptor beta chains from one sample, sequenced in a study of blood T cell repertoires in COVID-19. The protocol was immunoSEQ multiplex PCR, while the TCRdb copy is restricted to in-frame clones and leaves out a portion. The sample holds some 150,000 clones, about four fifths seen once. The sequenced sample was peripheral blood. Every receptor here comes from a woman in her sixties with acute or convalescent COVID-19. The CDR3 runs from the conserved cysteine through the conserved F or W.

len: 13; j_gene: TRBJ1-1; v_gene: TRBV12-3/TRBV12-4; CDR3aa: CASSSGTVGEAFF
len: 15; j_gene: TRBJ2-2; v_gene: TRBV27; CDR3aa: CASSLSVTGTGELFF
len: 15; j_gene: TRBJ1-5; v_gene: TRBV19; CDR3aa: CASRADWASNQPQHF
len: 15; j_gene: TRBJ1-2; v_gene: TRBV27; CDR3aa: CASSATNSLNYGYTF
len: 14; j_gene: TRBJ1-3; v_gene: TRBV19; CDR3aa: CASIGQQARNTIYF
len: 15; j_gene: TRBJ1-5; v_gene: TRBV27; CDR3aa: CASSTRTGDHQPQHF
len: 14; j_gene: TRBJ2-4; v_gene: TRBV24-1; CDR3aa: CATSTGLAKNIQYF
len: 13; j_gene: TRBJ1-3; v_gene: TRBV18; CDR3aa: CASSQGTGNTIYF
len: 13; j_gene: TRBJ2-7; v_gene: TRBV10-2; CDR3aa: CASSTGVGYEQYF
len: 13; j_gene: TRBJ1-2; v_gene: TRBV2; CDR3aa: CASSDEGTYGYTF
len: 13; j_gene: TRBJ1-1; v_gene: TRBV2; CDR3aa: CASSGTGYTEAFF
len: 15; j_gene: TRBJ2-5; v_gene: TRBV11-2; CDR3aa: CASSLDRLARETQYF
len: 15; j_gene: TRBJ2-7; v_gene: TRBV25-1; CDR3aa: CASSRGGNWAYEQYF
len: 15; j_gene: TRBJ2-3; v_gene: TRBV5-1; CDR3aa: CASGRQGTLTDTQYF
len: 15; j_gene: TRBJ1-1; v_gene: TRBV28; CDR3aa: CASSAPTGKDTEAFF
len: 15; j_gene: TRBJ1-2; v_gene: TRBV18; CDR3aa: CASSPGTGVNYGYTF
len: 14; j_gene: TRBJ1-2; v_gene: TRBV30; CDR3aa: CASSPIGQVYGYTF
len: 16; j_gene: TRBJ2-3; v_gene: TRBV11-2; CDR3aa: CASSFSSGGWGDTQYF
len: 13; j_gene: TRBJ1-6; v_gene: TRBV3-1/TRBV3-2; CDR3aa: CASSQLSYSPLHF
len: 16; j_gene: TRBJ1-6; v_gene: TRBV7-8; CDR3aa: CASSRDGGNYNSPLHF
len: 17; j_gene: TRBJ1-5; v_gene: TRBV19; CDR3aa: CASTLYVARTVDQPQHF
len: 15; j_gene: TRBJ1-1; v_gene: TRBV19; CDR3aa: CATHPRTGERTEAFF
len: 15; j_gene: TRBJ2-2; v_gene: TRBV30; CDR3aa: CACVLGQAATGELFF
len: 17; j_gene: TRBJ2-7; v_gene: TRBV5-1; CDR3aa: CASSSRLAGGLSYEQYF
len: 13; j_gene: TRBJ1-2; v_gene: TRBV6-6; CDR3aa: CASSYSARLGYTF
len: 15; j_gene: TRBJ1-1; v_gene: TRBV6-2/TRBV6-3; CDR3aa: CASSYPLGMNTEAFF
len: 12; j_gene: TRBJ2-7; v_gene: TRBV6-5; CDR3aa: CASTGTSYEQYF
len: 18; j_gene: TRBJ1-1; v_gene: TRBV6-1; CDR3aa: CASSDEGRRAGGNTEAFF
len: 19; j_gene: TRBJ1-6; v_gene: TRBV28; CDR3aa: CASSLYTPTSTGYNSPLHF
len: 16; j_gene: TRBJ1-3; v_gene: TRBV6-1; CDR3aa: CASSGPRDRGGNTIYF
len: 11; j_gene: TRBJ1-2; v_gene: TRBV6-5; CDR3aa: CATDRAIGYTF
len: 9; j_gene: TRBJ2-2; v_gene: TRBV5-1; CDR3aa: CASTARLFF
len: 13; j_gene: TRBJ1-1; v_gene: TRBV3-1/TRBV3-2; CDR3aa: CASSLNERTEAFF
len: 13; j_gene: TRBJ1-6; v_gene: TRBV11-1; CDR3aa: CASSSPGGSPLHF
len: 15; j_gene: TRBJ2-2; v_gene: TRBV6-4; CDR3aa: CASSVGQGNTGELFF
len: 15; j_gene: TRBJ1-2; v_gene: TRBV19; CDR3aa: CASSILGTGTYGYTF
len: 15; j_gene: TRBJ2-5; v_gene: TRBV2; CDR3aa: CASTRLAGLGETQYF
len: 13; j_gene: TRBJ1-1; v_gene: TRBV7-9; CDR3aa: CASSQSDRGATFF
len: 15; j_gene: TRBJ1-1; v_gene: TRBV18; CDR3aa: CASIPSGITNTEAFF
len: 14; j_gene: TRBJ1-3; v_gene: TRBV9; CDR3aa: CASSVLMAENTIYF
len: 17; j_gene: TRBJ1-5; v_gene: TRBV13; CDR3aa: CASSQRGRGVGNQPQHF
len: 15; j_gene: TRBJ1-2; v_gene: TRBV6-5; CDR3aa: CASKPRLEREYRYTF
len: 16; j_gene: TRBJ2-3; v_gene: TRBV18; CDR3aa: CASSPWAGGRTDTQYF
len: 13; j_gene: TRBJ2-1; v_gene: TRBV7-3; CDR3aa: CASSLREGGEQFF
len: 15; j_gene: TRBJ2-5; v_gene: TRBV19; CDR3aa: CASSITSGDQETQYF
len: 16; j_gene: TRBJ2-1; v_gene: TRBV3-1/TRBV3-2; CDR3aa: CASSRYSGEAVGEQFF
len: 14; j_gene: TRBJ1-5; v_gene: TRBV19; CDR3aa: CASSDRGLNQPQHF
len: 20; j_gene: TRBJ1-4; v_gene: TRBV23-1; CDR3aa: CASSNQQGRGDDTTNEKLFF
len: 14; j_gene: TRBJ2-2; v_gene: TRBV5-6; CDR3aa: CASSFRRKTGELFF
len: 13; j_gene: TRBJ2-7; v_gene: TRBV3-1/TRBV3-2; CDR3aa: CASSLGASYEQYF
len: 14; j_gene: TRBJ1-5; v_gene: TRBV5-6; CDR3aa: CASSARGHNQPQHF
len: 14; j_gene: TRBJ1-5; v_gene: TRBV3-1/TRBV3-2; CDR3aa: CASSQGQGNQPQHF